The 29 T cell receptor beta chains below come from one sample, sequenced in a study of response to subunit inactivated influenza vaccine. One entry per CDR3 protein results from TCRdb running MiXCR on the RT-PCR reads. The table includes 290,000 or so distinct CDR3 sequences, over 20% detected once. This specimen consisted of PBMCs from blood, obtained around 22 months after vaccination. These receptors were taken from a man aged 50 to 75 who received an inactivated influenza vaccine.

As to this clonotype: At one boundary the junction diverges from the germline segment, which might be a read error. The chain employs TRBV10-3 and TRBJ1-5, with D perhaps TRBD1 (5 bases). The CDR3 loop spans 16 amino acids. Germline CDR1 ENHRY, CDR2 SYGVKD. The CDR3 coding sequence is TGTGCCGTCAGCCGGACCCAACGAGGGGCAAATCAGCCCCAGCATTTT. Amino acid sequence: CAVSRTQRGANQPQHF.

This chain joins TRBV20-1 and TRBJ2-3, with 7 nucleotides matching TRBD2. With 5 bases clipped from V and 0 bases from J, the junction kept 11 bases outside the gene matches. This CDR3 is 16 amino acids long. Per the germline V gene, CDR1 is DFQATT and CDR2 is SNEGSKA (reference sequence). The CDR3 bases are TGCAGTGCTCTGAACCTGAATAGCGGGAGCACAGATACGCAGTATTTT. It yields the protein CSALNLNSGSTDTQYF.

Ten or more counts support this clonotype. CDR3 nucleotides: TGTGCCAGCCGGGACGGACAAACCTACGAGCAGTACTTC. Translated: CASRDGQTYEQYF. The chain recombines TRBV28 with TRBJ2-7, with D possibly called TRBD1 or TRBD2 (5 bases each). The ends were cut back, 8 bases at V and 2 bases at J, with 13 bases in the middle. From germline, CDR1 is MDHEN and CDR2 SYDVKM. The CDR3 length is 13 residues.

Of note for this clonotype: A junction end diverges from the germline sequence, so it may reflect a read error. This chain joins TRBV5-1 and TRBJ2-7; 9 positions agree with TRBD1. Germline assignment: CDR1 SGHRS and CDR2 YFSETQ. CDR3 length: 13 amino acids. The CDR3 sequence is CATSEGQGYEQYF. In DNA, the CDR3 is TGCGCCACCAGCGAGGGACAGGGTTACGAGCAGTACTTC.

This clonotype has a count of ten or more. V gene TRBV4-3 combines with J gene TRBJ1-2; 7 bases agree with TRBD1. CDR1 LGHNA and CDR2 YSLEER come from the germline V gene. Trimming cost V 4 bases and J 0 bases; bases outside gene matches: 5. The CDR3 totals 15 residues. The chain's CDR3 is CASSPDREPNYGYTF. Written as DNA, the CDR3 is TGCGCCAGCAGCCCCGACAGGGAGCCTAACTATGGCTACACCTTC.

This clonotype occurred a few times. The chain recombines TRBV4-1 with TRBJ1-2; D perhaps matches TRBD1 (5 bases). The CDR3 has 13 residues. V shed 4 bases and J shed 11 bases, with 17 bases lying between them. Germline V gene sequence: CDR1 MGHRA, CDR2 YSYEKL. CDR3 DNA sequence: TGCGCCAGCAGCCGCACTAGCGGGGAGGGGTACACCTTC. Translation: CASSRTSGEGYTF.

The chain recombines TRBV15 with TRBJ2-5; 9 bases line up with TRBD2. CDR1 is LNHNV, CDR2 YYDKDF, per germline (reference sequence). The CDR3 runs 15 residues. V lost 5 bases, J lost 1 base, and 5 bases stayed unmatched. The CDR3, as DNA: TGTGCCACCAGCTTCCTAGCGGGGCTCCAAGAGACCCAGTACTTC. Translated, it gives CATSFLAGLQETQYF. Drawing the rest from reference TRBV15 and TRBJ2-5, the complete variable domain is DAMVIQNPRYQVTQFGKPVTLSCSQTLNHNVMYWYQQKSSQAPKLLFHYYDKDFNNEADTPDNFQSRRPNTSFCFLDIRSPGLGDTAMYLCATSFLAGLQETQYFGPGTRLLVL.

The sample holds a few counts of this clonotype. The V call is TRBV28, the J call TRBJ1-6; D is ambiguous. This CDR3 spans 15 amino acids. Germline lookup yields CDR1 MDHEN and CDR2 SYDVKM. Between the trimmed V and J ends, which lost 9 bases and 3 bases, there was a span of 15 bases. The CDR3 DNA is TGTGCCAGTAGTAAAGCAGAGGGCTATAATTCACCCCTCCACTTT. Translating gives CASSKAEGYNSPLHF. Looking up the rest from reference TRBV28 and TRBJ1-6 gives the full variable domain: DVKVTQSSRYLVKRTGEKVFLECVQDMDHENMFWYRQDPGLGLRLIYFSYDVKMKEKGDIPEGYSVSREKKERFSLILESASTNQTSMYLCASSKAEGYNSPLHFGNGTRLTVT.

Ten or more counts support this clonotype. The chain couples TRBV7-2 to TRBJ1-3; D might be TRBD1 (5 bases). CDR3 length: 12 residues. Trimming pared 5 bases from V and 6 bases from J, leaving 8 bases between. Germline V gene sequence: CDR1 SGHTA, CDR2 FQGNSA. The CDR3 region has the DNA TGTGCCAGCAGCACAGGAGAAAACACCATATATTTT. Amino acid sequence: CASSTGENTIYF.

This clonotype was observed a few times. The chain recombines TRBV10-3 with TRBJ2-2; 8 bases are a match to TRBD1. The CDR3 covers 13 residues. CDR1 is ENHRY, CDR2 SYGVKD, per germline. With V trimmed by 8 bases and J by 1 base, 0 bases remained unmatched. CDR3 sequence: CAIGTGNTGELFF. The CDR3 DNA is TGTGCCATCGGGACAGGGAACACCGGGGAGCTGTTTTTT.

This clonotype turned up a few times. The genes are TRBV28 and TRBJ1-5; TRBD1 aligns across 8 bases. The CDR3 consists of 15 residues. Unmatched junction bases numbered 9, after V lost 5 bases and J lost 6 bases. Germline CDR1 is MDHEN and CDR2 is SYDVKM. The CDR3 DNA reads TGTGCCAGCAGTCCTGGACAGGGTAACGGTCAGCCCCAGCATTTT. Protein product: CASSPGQGNGQPQHF. Based on the CDR3 plus reference TRBV28 and TRBJ1-5, the full variable domain is DVKVTQSSRYLVKRTGEKVFLECVQDMDHENMFWYRQDPGLGLRLIYFSYDVKMKEKGDIPEGYSVSREKKERFSLILESASTNQTSMYLCASSPGQGNGQPQHFGDGTRLSIL.

Ten or more counts support this clonotype. The chain recombines TRBV7-2 with TRBJ2-1; a weak D match, TRBD1 (6 bases). V was clipped by 2 bases and J by 7 bases, with 6 bases between them. This CDR3 has 12 residues. Per germline, CDR1 SGHTA and CDR2 FQGNSA. The CDR3 DNA reads TGTGCCAGCAGCTTACAGGGGAATGAGCAGTTCTTC. This codes for CASSLQGNEQFF.

The chain combines TRBV10-3 with TRBJ2-3, with unresolved D. CDR1 and CDR2 (germline): ENHRY, SYGVKD. The CDR3 contains 12 residues. Between the trimmed V and J ends, which lost 4 bases and 0 bases, there was a span of 2 bases. The CDR3 loop is CAISGSTDTQYF. CDR3 in DNA: TGTGCCATCAGTGGGAGCACAGATACGCAGTATTTT.

V and J are TRBV5-6 and TRBJ1-4; possible D gene TRBD1, 5 bases. Trimming pared 0 bases from V and 6 bases from J, leaving 12 bases between. There are 15 residues in the CDR3. Germline V gene data show CDR1 as SGHDT and CDR2 as YYEEEE. Written as DNA, the CDR3 is TGTGCCAGCAGCTTGGTGCTGGGGGGTGATGAAAAACTGTTTTTT. Its protein product is CASSLVLGGDEKLFF.

Concerning this clonotype itself: Since the CDR3 does not end with the conserved phenylalanine or tryptophan, this likely comes from a read error. J is TRBJ1-1 and V is TRBV28, with D unclear. V shed 2 bases and J shed 5 bases, with 9 bases lying between them. The germline V gene encodes CDR1 MDHEN and CDR2 SYDVKM. This CDR3 spans 13 amino acids. CDR3 in amino acids: CASSLRPATEAFC. DNA for the CDR3: TGTGCCAGCAGTTTACGGCCAGCTACTGAAGCTTTCTGT.

This clonotype turned up a few times. J is TRBJ1-2 and V is TRBV20-1; weak D call: TRBD1 (5 bases). The V end was cut by 1 base, the J end by 4 bases, with 10 bases between. CDR3 length: 13 residues. Per germline, CDR1 DFQATT and CDR2 SNEGSKA (reference sequence). CDR3 sequence (DNA): TGCAGTGCTAGAGCGGGACTGGCCTATGGCTACACCTTC. Translation gives CSARAGLAYGYTF.

This clonotype was observed a few times. The J gene is TRBJ2-4, the V gene TRBV20-1; maybe TRBD1 (7 bases). Germline CDR1 DFQATT, CDR2 SNEGSKA (reference sequence). Trimming stripped 6 bases from V and 0 bases from J, with 15 bases between. CDR3 length equals 15 residues. DNA of the CDR3: TGCAGTGCCCGACAGGGACTTCTAGCCAAAAACATTCAGTACTTC. Translated: CSARQGLLAKNIQYF.

This clonotype has only a few counts. This sequence joins TRBV5-1 and TRBJ2-5; maybe TRBD1 (6 bases). CDR1 and CDR2 (germline): SGHRS, YFSETQ. V was pared by 4 bases and J by 4 bases, with 11 bases between. The CDR3 is made up of 13 amino acids. The CDR3, as DNA: TGCGCCAGCAGCCACAGGGAAGGAGAGACCCAGTACTTC. Translating it yields CASSHREGETQYF.

This chain uses TRBV4-3 with TRBJ1-4; D ambiguous. Germline CDR1 and CDR2: LGHNA and YSLEER. The V and J ends lost 3 bases and 2 bases respectively, with 1 base between them. CDR3 length: 12 amino acids. The CDR3 is CASSQTNEKLFF. The CDR3 DNA sequence: TGCGCCAGCAGCCAGACTAATGAAAAACTGTTTTTT.

This chain joins TRBV10-3 and TRBJ2-3, with TRBD2 matching 9 bases. Unmatched junction bases numbered 4, after V lost 6 bases and J lost 3 bases. The CDR3 runs 14 residues. The germline V gene encodes CDR1 ENHRY and CDR2 SYGVKD. CDR3 loop: CAISGGRETDTQYF. DNA for the CDR3: TGTGCCATCAGCGGCGGGAGGGAAACAGATACGCAGTATTTT.

The sample holds a few counts of this clonotype. The genes are TRBV29-1 and TRBJ1-3, with D perhaps matching TRBD1 (5 bases). CDR1 SQVTM and CDR2 ANQGSEA come from the germline V gene. The CDR3 runs 13 residues. Trimming pared 3 bases from V and 3 bases from J, leaving 9 bases between. CDR3 sequence (DNA): TGCAGCGTTGAGGACATTATTGGAAACACCATATATTTT. Translation: CSVEDIIGNTIYF.

This clonotype was seen a few times. The V call is TRBV28, the J call TRBJ2-1; the D gene is possibly TRBD2 (6 bases). The germline CDR1 and CDR2 sequences are MDHEN and SYDVKM. This CDR3 has 17 residues. Trimming took 5 bases from V and 0 from J, leaving 17 bases between them. In DNA, the CDR3 is TGTGCCAGCAGTACCCTTCACGGGGGTAGCTCCTACAATGAGCAGTTCTTC. Translated, it gives CASSTLHGGSSYNEQFF.

This clonotype was seen a few times. The rearrangement links TRBV2 to TRBJ2-7; the match to TRBD1 covers 8 bases. CDR1 and CDR2 from the germline V gene are SNHLY and FYNNEI. After removal of 7 bases from V and 3 bases from J, the junction contained 8 bases not matched to a gene. This CDR3 spans 14 amino acids. The CDR3 spells CASKTGTGGYEQYF. In DNA form, the CDR3 reads TGTGCCAGCAAAACCGGGACAGGAGGCTACGAGCAGTACTTC.

The sample holds many counts of this clonotype. The V and J genes are TRBV11-2 and TRBJ1-1; D is uncertain. The CDR3 is made up of 14 amino acids. Trimming cost V 2 bases and J 4 bases, with 11 bases left between them. Germline V gene lookup returns CDR1 SGHAT and CDR2 FQNNGV. The CDR3 loop is CASSLLSRGTEAFF. CDR3 DNA sequence: TGTGCCAGCAGCTTATTGAGTCGTGGCACTGAAGCTTTCTTT.

This clonotype came up a few times. The rearrangement uses TRBV9 and TRBJ2-4; weak D call: TRBD2 (6 bases). V was pared by 0 bases and J by 2 bases, with 15 bases between. Germline V CDR1 and CDR2: SGDLS, YYNGEE. There are 17 residues in the CDR3. DNA for the CDR3: TGTGCCAGCAGCGTAGACCCGGGAGAAGGGTCCAAAAACATTCAGTACTTC. This codes for CASSVDPGEGSKNIQYF.

The chain uses TRBV5-5 and TRBJ2-7; TRBD1 aligns across 11 bases. Per the germline V gene, CDR1 is SGHKS and CDR2 is YYEKEE (reference sequence). The CDR3 consists of 17 residues. Trimming at V came to 7 bases and at J to 3 bases, leaving 15 bases not matched to a gene. CDR3 sequence reads: CASGALPEGTGGYEQYF. DNA for the CDR3: TGTGCCAGCGGCGCTCTGCCTGAAGGGACAGGGGGCTACGAGCAGTACTTC.

The chain links TRBV3-1 to TRBJ1-1; 9 bases match TRBD1. V was pared by 0 bases and J by 0 bases, with 11 bases of the junction left unmatched. The CDR3 has 19 amino acids. Germline CDR1 and CDR2: LGHDT and YNNKEL (reference sequence). CDR3: CASSQDWTGAYLMNTEAFF. In DNA form, the CDR3 reads TGTGCCAGCAGCCAAGATTGGACAGGGGCCTACTTAATGAACACTGAAGCTTTCTTT.

This clonotype has a handful of counts. The chain joins TRBV2 to TRBJ2-1; D may be TRBD2 (6 bases). Germline-derived CDR1 and CDR2 are SNHLY and FYNNEI. Trimming took off 10 bases at V and 4 bases at J, with 8 bases between the two ends. The CDR3 length is 11 residues. The CDR3 nucleotides are TGTGCCACGGAGGGGTACAATGAGCAGTTCTTC. It yields the protein CATEGYNEQFF.

There are a few counts of this clonotype. This chain joins TRBV6-2 or TRBV6-3 and TRBJ1-2, with D possibly TRBD1 on 5 matching bases. V was trimmed by 8 bases and J by 3 bases, leaving 13 bases between them. The CDR3 runs 13 residues. Germline V gene lookup returns CDR1 MNHEY and CDR2 SVGEGT. The CDR3 loop reads CASSRDLHYGYTF. The DNA of the CDR3 is TGTGCCAGCTCCCGGGACTTACACTATGGCTACACCTTC.